These T cell receptor beta chains were read from a single sample in a study of T cells in localized non-small cell lung cancer. Clones were read by immunoSEQ multiplex PCR, and TCRdb kept only the in-frame ones, dropping some. This repertoire shows over 45,000 clones, around 87% found once; its top ten account for roughly a sixth. The sequenced sample was PBMCs, obtained before any cancer treatment. These receptors were taken from a female donor with stage II lung adenocarcinoma. Both conserved end residues are part of each CDR3. The D gene is left open where the match is weak. Size is stated for part of the rows, as once, few or many counts, or as a class when the clone is expanded.

clone_size,j_call,v_call,d_call,cdr3_aa,cdr3_nt
few,TRBJ1-4,TRBV2,NA,CASSRNGDEKLFF,TGTGCCAGCAGTCGGAATGGGGATGAAAAACTGTTTTTT
NA,TRBJ2-5,TRBV7-7,TRBD1,CASSLGQGKQETQYF,TGTGCTAGCAGCTTAGGACAGGGGAAGCAAGAGACCCAGTACTTC
NA,TRBJ1-2,TRBV27,NA,CASRKVAGPNYGYTF,TGTGCCAGCAGGAAGGTGGCAGGGCCGAACTATGGCTACACCTTC
few,TRBJ1-1,TRBV6-1,TRBD1,CASSELDREAFF,TGTGCCAGCAGTGAACTGGACAGGGAAGCTTTCTTT
once,TRBJ1-1,TRBV9,NA,CASSQTMELLF,TGTGCCAGCAGCCAGACTATGGAGCTCCTTTTT
NA,TRBJ2-5,TRBV6-5,NA,CASIIKGGRETQYF,TGTGCCAGCATCATCAAGGGGGGCAGAGAGACCCAGTACTTC
once,TRBJ1-2,TRBV4-2,NA,CASSQDRQPQHGGYTF,TGTGCCAGCAGCCAAGATCGGCAGCCCCAGCACGGTGGCTACACCTTC
NA,TRBJ2-7,TRBV2,NA,CASSIPSQTYEQYF,TGTGCCAGCAGTATCCCGAGCCAAACCTACGAGCAGTACTTC
NA,TRBJ2-7,TRBV19,TRBD1,CASSTRQGPLSYEQYF,TGTGCCAGTAGTACGCGACAGGGCCCACTCTCCTACGAGCAGTACTTC
NA,TRBJ1-1,TRBV6-6,TRBD1,CASSYPGTGKVEAFF,TGTGCCAGCAGTTACCCCGGGACAGGGAAGGTTGAAGCTTTCTTT
NA,TRBJ2-2,TRBV19,NA,CASAPQGPGELFF,TGTGCCAGTGCCCCACAGGGCCCCGGGGAGCTGTTTTTT
once,TRBJ1-2,TRBV2,TRBD1,CASSAGTGNHGYTF,TGTGCCAGCAGTGCCGGGACAGGGAACCATGGCTACACCTTC
NA,TRBJ1-1,TRBV19,NA,CASSQGFDTEAFF,TGTGCCAGTAGCCAGGGGTTCGACACTGAAGCTTTCTTT
NA,TRBJ1-6,TRBV29-1,NA,CSVGQELNSPLHF,TGCAGCGTTGGGCAGGAGCTCAATTCACCCCTCCACTTT
NA,TRBJ2-7,TRBV7-9,NA,CASSAAYEQYF,TGTGCCAGCAGCGCTGCGTACGAGCAGTACTTC
NA,TRBJ1-2,TRBV2,TRBD1,CASRAGQPNYGYTF,TGTGCCAGCAGAGCGGGACAGCCTAACTATGGCTACACCTTC
NA,TRBJ1-4,TRBV5-5,NA,CASSLATNEKLFF,TGTGCCAGCAGCTTGGCAACTAATGAAAAACTGTTTTTT
NA,TRBJ1-2,TRBV19,NA,CASNRGQADGYTF,TGTGCCAGTAACCGGGGGCAGGCGGATGGCTACACCTTC
NA,TRBJ2-7,TRBV6-1,NA,CASTTRQEGGEQYF,TGTGCCAGCACCACGAGACAGGAGGGGGGCGAGCAGTACTTC
NA,TRBJ2-7,TRBV7-6,TRBD1,CASSPGGQGAYEQYF,TGTGCCAGCAGCCCGGGGGGACAGGGGGCCTACGAGCAGTACTTC
NA,TRBJ1-2,TRBV7-8,NA,CASSLGSGNYGYTF,TGTGCCAGCAGCTTAGGGTCAGGGAACTATGGCTACACCTTC
once,TRBJ2-1,TRBV12-5,NA,CASGLPGYNEQFF,TGTGCTAGTGGTCTCCCAGGATACAATGAGCAGTTCTTC
NA,TRBJ2-4,TRBV5-1,TRBD1,CASSAGQGMDIQYF,TGCGCCAGCAGCGCGGGACAGGGAATGGACATTCAGTACTTC
medium-sized,TRBJ2-1,TRBV4-1,NA,CASSQEAVAASSYNEQFF,TGCGCCAGCAGCCAAGAAGCGGTCGCGGCTAGCTCCTACAATGAGCAGTTCTTC
NA,TRBJ1-6,TRBV11-2,TRBD1,CASSSNRGMDSPLHF,TGTGCCAGCAGCTCGAACAGGGGTATGGATTCACCCCTCCACTTT
NA,TRBJ1-1,TRBV6-5,NA,CASTRGGEMNTEAFF,TGTGCCAGCACTAGGGGGGGGGAAATGAACACTGAAGCTTTCTTT
NA,TRBJ1-5,TRBV6-1,NA,CASSESLISSNQPQHF,TGTGCCAGCAGTGAAAGCCTTATCTCGAGCAATCAGCCCCAGCATTTT
NA,TRBJ1-2,TRBV5-6,NA,CASSFEGTPYGYTF,TGTGCCAGCAGCTTTGAAGGGACACCTTATGGCTACACCTTC
NA,TRBJ1-1,TRBV27,NA,CASSLWRENTEAFF,TGTGCCAGCAGTTTATGGCGTGAGAACACTGAAGCTTTCTTT
NA,TRBJ1-6,TRBV7-8,NA,CASSPDGAGGSPLHF,TGTGCCAGCAGCCCCGATGGGGCGGGCGGTTCACCCCTCCACTTT
NA,TRBJ1-1,TRBV27,NA,CASSLGSGGNTEAFF,TGTGCCAGCAGTTTAGGGTCGGGGGGGAACACTGAAGCTTTCTTT
few,TRBJ2-7,TRBV7-6,NA,CASSFIGREQYF,TGTGCCAGCAGCTTTATCGGCCGCGAGCAGTACTTC
NA,TRBJ1-5,TRBV2,NA,CASKGSNQPQHF,TGTGCCAGCAAGGGTAGCAATCAGCCCCAGCATTTT
NA,TRBJ2-2,TRBV7-3,NA,CASSLDPNTGELFF,TGTGCCAGCAGCTTGGACCCGAACACCGGGGAGCTGTTTTTT
NA,TRBJ1-5,TRBV5-1,NA,CASSLEGGSNQPQHF,TGCGCCAGCAGCTTGGAAGGGGGTAGCAATCAGCCCCAGCATTTT
NA,TRBJ1-2,TRBV5-4,NA,CASSLGGTYGYTF,TGTGCCAGCAGCTTGGGGGGGACCTATGGCTACACCTTC
NA,TRBJ2-2,TRBV5-1,NA,CASSFTGIANTGELFF,TGCGCCAGCAGCTTTACAGGGATAGCGAACACCGGGGAGCTGTTTTTT
NA,TRBJ1-2,TRBV7-2,NA,CASSLVAQPNYGYTF,TGTGCCAGCAGCTTAGTCGCACAGCCGAACTATGGCTACACCTTC
NA,TRBJ1-6,TRBV10-2,NA,CASNGALNSPLHF,TGCGCCAGCAATGGGGCCCTGAATTCACCCCTCCACTTT
NA,TRBJ2-5,TRBV6-5,NA,CASSYSWGPAQETQYF,TGTGCCAGCAGTTACTCGTGGGGCCCTGCCCAAGAGACCCAGTACTTC
NA,TRBJ2-5,TRBV2,TRBD2,CASSVERGVQETQYF,TGTGCCAGCAGTGTTGAGCGGGGGGTCCAAGAGACCCAGTACTTC
NA,TRBJ2-1,TRBV5-1,NA,CASSLETPTGEQFF,TGCGCCAGCAGCTTGGAGACCCCGACAGGTGAGCAGTTCTTC
few,TRBJ2-5,TRBV11-3,NA,CASSFSLGETQYF,TGTGCCAGCAGCTTTAGTCTCGGTGAGACCCAGTACTTC
NA,TRBJ1-1,TRBV11-2,TRBD1,CASQGQGNTEAFF,TGTGCCAGCCAGGGACAGGGGAACACTGAAGCTTTCTTT
NA,TRBJ2-3,TRBV2,NA,CASTPINTQYF,TGTGCCAGCACCCCAATTAATACGCAGTATTTT
NA,TRBJ1-2,TRBV28,NA,CASSSVGTGGYTF,TGTGCCAGCAGTTCGGTAGGGACTGGGGGCTACACCTTC
NA,TRBJ1-2,TRBV6-5,NA,CASSYRSRNYGYTF,TGTGCCAGCAGTTACAGGAGTAGAAACTATGGCTACACCTTC
NA,TRBJ2-4,TRBV2,TRBD2,CASSEDAGGRGNIQYF,TGTGCCAGCAGTGAAGATGCGGGGGGGCGTGGAAACATTCAGTACTTC
NA,TRBJ1-1,TRBV2,NA,CASSRRDTEAFF,TGTGCCAGCAGTCGAAGGGACACTGAAGCTTTCTTT